The T cell receptor beta chain described here comes from a study of blood T cell repertoires in COVID-19. Study information: Sites across the United States, Italy and Spain contributed samples from acute and convalescent COVID-19. T cells, B-cell-depleted T cells, or PBMCs supplied cDNA or gDNA.

Germline CDR1 and CDR2: SNHLY and FYNNEI. The V and J ends lost 6 bases and 2 bases, in that order; junction bases with no gene match: 4. The CDR3 covers 14 residues. Original analysis: It was from reference gene primer amplification that nucleated cell counts were estimated. Sequencing used immunoSEQ multiplex PCR; TCRdb keeps in-frame clones, though not all of them. The V and J calls and clone size were taken over from that table, and D and trimming were inferred from the DNA. This table has some 200,000 clones, almost 90% appearing once. The rearrangement joins TRBV2 to TRBJ2-5; 9 positions match TRBD2. Sequenced material: peripheral blood. The sequence was collected from a man younger than 35 with active or convalescent COVID-19. The CDR3 DNA follows: TGTGCCAGCAGATCGACTAGCGGACAAGAGACCCAGTACTTC. Translating gives CASRSTSGQETQYF. The full variable domain, its missing parts supplied by reference TRBV2 and TRBJ2-5, is EPEVTQTPSHQVTQMGQEVILRCVPISNHLYFYWYRQILGQKVEFLVSFYNNEISEKSEIFDDQFSVERPDGSNFTLKIRSTKLEDSAMYFCASRSTSGQETQYFGPGTRLLVL.